Presented here are 23 T cell receptor beta chains from one specimen sequenced in a study of T cells in Graves' hyperthyroidism and ophthalmopathy. Using RNA transcripts as the source, TCR beta CDR3 regions were amplified. First-round RT-PCR targeting the TCR CDR3 was performed with the HTBI primer set. One entry per CDR3 protein, called by TCRdb with MiXCR from the multiplex PCR reads. The repertoire consists of about 380,000 distinct CDR3 sequences, with roughly 14% occurring once and the leading ten covering 8% to 13%. The sequenced material came from blood. The source is a woman aged 55-69 years with Graves' hyperthyroidism.

This clonotype was recorded a few times. The chain uses TRBV19 and TRBJ1-5, with 9 bases that match TRBD1. The CDR3 is 16 residues long. The V gene end was trimmed by 5 bases and the J gene end by 2 bases; junction bases not matched to a gene: 7. Per germline, CDR1 LNHDA and CDR2 SQIVND (reference sequence). The CDR3 nucleotides are TGTGCCAGTAGTCCGACAGGGGGTTTTCGCAATCAGCCCCAGCATTTT. Translated: CASSPTGGFRNQPQHF.

This chain joins TRBV5-4 and TRBJ1-2; D remains unclear. Trimming removed 4 bases at V and 5 bases at J, with 12 bases between. This CDR3 is 13 amino acids long. Per germline, CDR1 SGHNT and CDR2 YYREEE (reference sequence). CDR3 DNA sequence: TGTGCCAGCAGCCTTAGGACCAGTTATGGCTACACCTTC. Its translation: CASSLRTSYGYTF.

V is TRBV5-1 and J is TRBJ2-1, with TRBD1 matching over 8 bases. CDR1 is SGHRS and CDR2 is YFSETQ in the germline V gene. The CDR3 contains 15 residues. V lost 1 base, J lost 3 bases, and 3 bases stayed unmatched. The DNA for the CDR3 is TGCGCCAGCAGCTTGAGTACAGGGGGCTACAATGAGCAGTTCTTC. This translates into CASSLSTGGYNEQFF. The full variable domain, its missing parts supplied by reference TRBV5-1 and TRBJ2-1, is KAGVTQTPRYLIKTRGQQVTLSCSPISGHRSVSWYQQTPGQGLQFLFEYFSETQRNKGNFPGRFSGRQFSNSRSEMNVSTLELGDSALYLCASSLSTGGYNEQFFGPGTRLTVL.

The sample holds a few counts of this clonotype. The chain employs TRBV2 and TRBJ2-6; D not resolved. This CDR3 spans 16 amino acids. Looked up from germline, CDR1 is SNHLY and CDR2 is FYNNEI. V was cut by 3 bases and J by 0 bases, with 9 bases left in between. In DNA, the CDR3 is TGTGCCAGCAGTGAGGTGGTTCTCTCTGGGGCCAACGTCCTGACTTTC. Residues: CASSEVVLSGANVLTF.

This clonotype was picked up many times. The chain links TRBV6-1 to TRBJ1-6, with no clear D. The CDR3 contains 15 residues. V shed 9 bases and J shed 0 bases, with 12 bases lying between them. The germline gives CDR1 MNHNS, CDR2 SASEGT. CDR3 in amino acids: CASSLFYSYNSPLHF. In nucleotides, the CDR3 is TGTGCCAGTTCCCTATTTTACTCCTATAATTCACCCCTCCACTTT.

This CDR3 is CASSRDYLNTGELFF. The CDR3 nucleotides read TGTGCCAGTAGTAGGGACTACCTGAACACCGGGGAGCTGTTTTTT. The chain employs TRBV19 and TRBJ2-2; TRBD2 matches at 7 bases. J lost 1 base, V lost 4 bases, and 3 bases had no gene match. CDR1 is LNHDA and CDR2 is SQIVND in the germline V gene (reference sequence). The CDR3 extends over 15 amino acids.

This clonotype was seen ten or more times. V usage is TRBV11-1 and J usage is TRBJ2-2, with D perhaps TRBD1 (6 bases). The CDR3 is 14 residues long. CDR1 and CDR2 from the germline V gene are SGHAT and FQDESV (reference sequence). V shed 8 bases and J shed 3 bases, with 13 bases lying between them. The chain's CDR3 is CASATGRDTGELFF. The CDR3, as DNA: TGTGCCAGCGCTACAGGGAGAGACACCGGGGAGCTGTTTTTT.

The CDR3 is CASRTGTNEKLFF. CDR3 in DNA: TGTGCCAGCAGAACGGGCACTAATGAAAAACTGTTTTTT. The genes are TRBV6-1 and TRBJ1-4; D not certain. The CDR3 is made up of 13 amino acids. Germline CDR1 MNHNS, CDR2 SASEGT. V was shortened by 6 bases and J by 2 bases, with 7 bases between the two germline ends.

This clonotype occurred many times. V is TRBV12-3 or TRBV12-4 and J is TRBJ1-2; no clear D. Trimming took 5 bases from V and 0 from J, leaving 10 bases between them. The CDR3 is 14 residues long. The chain's CDR3 is CASSLLATNYGYTF. In nucleotides, the CDR3 is TGTGCCAGCAGTCTCCTTGCTACTAACTATGGCTACACCTTC.

In regard to this clonotype: The junction departs from the called germline gene at one end, perhaps through a read error. This chain uses TRBV7-8 with TRBJ2-1; 11 bases map to TRBD2. Germline values: CDR1 SGHVS, CDR2 FQNEAQ. This CDR3 contains 18 residues. CDR3 sequence: CAISSKKPTSGSSGEQFF. CDR3 in DNA: TGTGCCATCAGCTCCAAAAAACCAACTAGCGGGAGTAGCGGTGAGCAGTTCTTC.

In its sample, this clonotype was seen a few times. The rearrangement uses TRBV4-1 and TRBJ2-2; 9 bases map to TRBD2. CDR1 is MGHRA and CDR2 is YSYEKL in the germline V gene. The CDR3 runs to 15 residues. The V segment lost 5 bases and the J segment 6 bases; nucleotides outside the gene matches: 7. This CDR3 reads CASSNPVAGAGELFF. DNA of the CDR3: TGCGCCAGCAGCAACCCCGTAGCGGGGGCCGGGGAGCTGTTTTTT.

This clonotype showed up many times. The chain couples TRBV5-1 to TRBJ2-7; 7 bases are shared with TRBD2. The J segment lost 7 bases and the V segment lost 4 bases, leaving 23 bases of the junction unmatched. Germline CDR1 reads SGHRS; CDR2 reads YFSETQ. CDR3 length: 18 residues. In DNA form, the CDR3 reads TGCGCCAGCAGCCACCGACCCCGCGGGCTAGCGGATACTAGTGAGCAGTACTTC. This encodes CASSHRPRGLADTSEQYF.

This clonotype came up a few times. The gene calls are TRBV6-2 or TRBV6-3 and TRBJ2-6; D is perhaps TRBD1 (5 bases). Germline CDR1 MNHEY, CDR2 SVGEGT. The germline V and J ends were trimmed by 2 bases and 0 bases, with 17 bases remaining between them. This CDR3 spans 19 amino acids. CDR3 sequence reads: CASSYGAVTGSSGANVLTF. The DNA of the CDR3 is TGTGCCAGCAGTTACGGGGCAGTGACCGGCAGCTCTGGGGCCAACGTCCTGACTTTC.

This clonotype was found many times. The J gene is TRBJ1-3, the V gene TRBV20-1; 7 bases are a match to TRBD1. Germline CDR1 reads DFQATT; CDR2 reads SNEGSKA (reference sequence). The CDR3 covers 14 residues. Germline trimming cut 6 bases from V and 4 bases from J; bases unmatched to any gene: 9. The CDR3 region is CSAPLGGAGNTIYF. Written as DNA, the CDR3 is TGCAGTGCGCCGTTAGGGGGCGCCGGAAACACCATATATTTT.

This clonotype was recorded at least ten times. The chain employs TRBV11-2 and TRBJ1-4, with no clear D. Trimming stripped 1 base from V and 0 bases from J, with 6 bases between. The CDR3 has 15 amino acids. CDR1 and CDR2 from the germline V gene are SGHAT and FQNNGV. CDR3 DNA sequence: TGTGCCAGCAGCTTAGCGCAGGCAACTAATGAAAAACTGTTTTTT. Translated, it gives CASSLAQATNEKLFF.

This clonotype has just a few counts. The chain carries TRBV7-6 and TRBJ2-5; maybe TRBD2 (7 bases). CDR3 length: 15 amino acids. V was pared by 1 base and J by 7 bases, with 16 bases between. Germline loops: CDR1 SGHVS, CDR2 FNYEAQ. The chain's CDR3 is CASSLVGGLGGTQYF. As DNA, the CDR3 is TGTGCCAGCAGCTTAGTGGGGGGGCTCGGCGGGACCCAGTACTTC.

This clonotype has at least ten counts. The chain recombines TRBV29-1 with TRBJ1-2; TRBD1 is a possible D gene (5 bases). CDR3 size: 14 residues. Trimming left V 1 base short and J 5 bases short, with 14 bases between. CDR1 and CDR2 (germline): SQVTM, ANQGSEA. The CDR3 DNA reads TGCAGCGTTGAAGTAGTCAGGGTTCCATATGGCTACACCTTC. It specifies CSVEVVRVPYGYTF.

This clonotype has a count of ten or more. The rearrangement uses TRBV18 and TRBJ2-2; D unclear. V lost 6 bases and J 3 bases, leaving 5 bases between the germline ends. The CDR3 loop spans 12 amino acids. Germline V gene data show CDR1 as KGHSH and CDR2 as LQKENI. The CDR3 sequence is CASSAYTGELFF. CDR3 nucleotide sequence: TGTGCCAGCTCCGCCTACACCGGGGAGCTGTTTTTT.

This clonotype was observed a handful of times. V gene TRBV6-1 combines with J gene TRBJ2-5, with D possibly being TRBD1 (6 bases). CDR3 length equals 14 residues. Between the trimmed V and J ends, which lost 5 bases and 5 bases, there was a span of 15 bases. Looked up from germline, CDR1 is MNHNS and CDR2 is SASEGT. The CDR3 loop is CASSRDNSRETQYF. In DNA, the CDR3 is TGTGCCAGCAGTAGGGACAATAGTAGGGAGACCCAGTACTTC.

DNA of the CDR3: TGTGCCAGCATCGGGGCTAGCGGGCCCAGCTCCTACGAGCAGTACTTC. It encodes CASIGASGPSSYEQYF. The V and J genes are TRBV6-2 or TRBV6-3 and TRBJ2-7; 8 bases are shared with TRBD2. Germline trimming cut 7 bases from V and 0 bases from J; bases unmatched to any gene: 11. Germline CDR1 is MNHEY and CDR2 is SVGEGT. CDR3 length: 16 residues.

There are many counts of this clonotype. The chain carries TRBV5-1 and TRBJ1-2; no clear D gene. Germline V gene sequence: CDR1 SGHRS, CDR2 YFSETQ. The CDR3 runs 16 residues. Trimming took off 0 bases at V and 1 base at J, with 13 bases between the two ends. The CDR3 DNA sequence: TGCGCCAGCAGCTTGGGGCAGGCACGGAGTAACTATGGCTACACCTTC. Translated, it gives CASSLGQARSNYGYTF.

This clonotype came up many times. CDR3 sequence: CASSSGTDYGYTF. The CDR3, as DNA: TGTGCCAGCTCCTCCGGGACGGACTATGGCTACACCTTC. The V and J genes are TRBV18 and TRBJ1-2, with a weak D call TRBD1 (5 bases). The CDR3 spans 13 residues. Germline CDR1 KGHSH, CDR2 LQKENI. Trimming removed 6 bases from V and 3 bases from J, with 11 bases in between.

The V and J genes are TRBV28 and TRBJ2-2; 8 nucleotides align to TRBD2. Germline V CDR1 and CDR2: MDHEN, SYDVKM. With V trimmed by 0 bases and J by 4 bases, 4 bases remained unmatched. The CDR3 totals 16 residues. This CDR3 is CASSLWGLGGTGELFF. CDR3 bases: TGTGCCAGCAGTTTATGGGGACTAGGCGGCACCGGGGAGCTGTTTTTT. The full variable domain, its missing parts supplied by reference TRBV28 and TRBJ2-2, is DVKVTQSSRYLVKRTGEKVFLECVQDMDHENMFWYRQDPGLGLRLIYFSYDVKMKEKGDIPEGYSVSREKKERFSLILESASTNQTSMYLCASSLWGLGGTGELFFGEGSRLTVL.